Listed here are 9 T cell receptor beta chains from one sample, sequenced in a study of blood T cell repertoires in COVID-19. Libraries were prepared by immunoSEQ multiplex PCR; TCRdb keeps only in-frame clonotypes and omits some of them. The table records tens of thousands of clones, 83% of them present only once. Input material: peripheral blood. Source of these receptors: a man aged 30 to 45 with COVID-19, enrolled during active disease.

The chain has TRBV30 and TRBJ1-2; TRBD1 matches at 7 bases. The junction had 10 bases not matched to a gene; V was cut back by 8 bases and J by 4 bases. Germline CDR1 is GTSNPN and CDR2 is SVGIG (reference sequence). The CDR3 has 13 residues. The DNA for the CDR3 is TGTGCCCAAAGGAGGGACAGAGTCTATGGCTACACCTTC. Protein product: CAQRRDRVYGYTF.

The chain has TRBV27 and TRBJ2-2, with D maybe TRBD2 (6 bases). Trimming pared 3 bases from V and 2 bases from J, leaving 10 bases between. CDR1 MNHEY and CDR2 SMNVEV come from the germline V gene (reference sequence). The CDR3 consists of 15 residues. DNA for the CDR3: TGTGCCAGCAGTTTCTCCGGGGGAAACACCGGGGAGCTGTTTTTT. It codes for CASSFSGGNTGELFF.

This chain links TRBV6-5 with TRBJ2-3; D is unclear. V was trimmed by 4 bases and J by 0 bases, leaving 11 bases between them. CDR3 length: 15 amino acids. Looked up from germline, CDR1 is MNHEY and CDR2 is SVGAGI. In DNA, the CDR3 is TGTGCCAGCAGTTCCCGGTTTTCTAGCACAGATACGCAGTATTTT. It encodes CASSSRFSSTDTQYF.

The J gene is TRBJ2-3, the V gene TRBV7-2; D remains ambiguous. The CDR3 contains 16 residues. Germline lookup yields CDR1 SGHTA and CDR2 FQGNSA. Trimming cost V 1 base and J 2 bases, with 13 bases left between them. CDR3 region: CASSLERFELTDTQYF. In nucleotides, the CDR3 is TGTGCCAGCAGCTTAGAGCGATTCGAACTCACAGATACGCAGTATTTT.

V and J are TRBV30 and TRBJ1-2, with 7 bases identical to TRBD1. With V trimmed by 3 bases and J by 2 bases, 3 bases remained unmatched. CDR1 GTSNPN and CDR2 SVGIG come from the germline V gene (reference sequence). CDR3 length: 13 residues. The CDR3 DNA sequence: TGTGCCTGGAGCCAAGGGGGCAACTATGGCTACACCTTC. This translates into CAWSQGGNYGYTF.

The chain couples TRBV7-2 to TRBJ2-4, with a tentative D call TRBD2 (6 bases). This CDR3 is built from 15 residues. The germline V gene encodes CDR1 SGHTA and CDR2 FQGNSA. Trimming stripped 1 base from V and 6 bases from J, with 13 bases between. CDR3: CASSLVPLGGNIQYF. DNA for the CDR3: TGTGCCAGCAGCTTAGTGCCCCTGGGGGGAAACATTCAGTACTTC.

This sequence joins TRBV30 and TRBJ1-1; D call uncertain. The CDR3 contains 12 residues. V was trimmed by 6 bases and J by 4 bases, leaving 12 bases between them. CDR1 and CDR2 (germline): GTSNPN, SVGIG (reference sequence). The CDR3 reads CACSRGSTEAFF. The CDR3 DNA reads as TGTGCCTGCAGTCGAGGGTCCACTGAAGCTTTCTTT.

This clone was seen a few times. The V gene is TRBV29-1, the J gene TRBJ2-7; D possibly corresponds to TRBD1 (6 bases). V shed 0 bases and J shed 6 bases, with 24 bases lying between them. This CDR3 spans 17 amino acids. Germline V gene lookup returns CDR1 SQVTM and CDR2 ANQGSEA. The CDR3 reads CSVEDGPEGGHPPEQYF. CDR3 DNA sequence: TGCAGCGTTGAAGATGGCCCTGAAGGGGGTCACCCTCCCGAGCAGTACTTC.

This clone was seen only a few times. This chain links TRBV30 with TRBJ1-4; D is unresolved. This CDR3 comprises 13 residues. Per the germline V gene, CDR1 is GTSNPN and CDR2 is SVGIG (reference sequence). Deletions cut 0 bases from V and 10 bases from J, with 12 bases between. CDR3 region: CAWSVALIGKLFF. As DNA, the CDR3 is TGTGCCTGGAGTGTCGCCCTAATCGGAAAACTGTTTTTT.